A single sample is the source of the 29 T cell receptor beta chains below, sequenced in a study of blood T cells in healthy people across ages. For the second PCR, which ran for roughly 6 to 12 cycles, a sample-barcoded 5' primer and a J-beta primer mix were used. TCRdb itself ran the 5' RACE reads through MiXCR, one entry per CDR3 protein. Of some 940,000 distinct CDR3 sequences in the sample, roughly 29% are singletons; the top ten hold roughly a tenth. Another study also made use of these data, one on T cells of mothers and their children.

The sample consisted of blood. The receptors were sampled from a woman in her thirties or forties in good health.

This clonotype showed up just a few times. The chain couples TRBV11-2 to TRBJ2-5, with 14 bases that match TRBD2. The germline V gene encodes CDR1 SGHAT and CDR2 FQNNGV. This CDR3 has 17 amino acids. J gave up 1 base and V 1 base, and 2 bases lay outside the gene matches. The CDR3 loop is CASSLGLAGGFQETQYF. The CDR3 bases are TGTGCCAGCAGCTTAGGACTAGCGGGGGGGTTCCAAGAGACCCAGTACTTC.

V and J are TRBV5-6 and TRBJ1-5; D gene ambiguous. This CDR3 contains 16 residues. CDR1 and CDR2 from the germline V gene are SGHDT and YYEEEE. The V end lost 2 bases, the J end lost 2 bases, and 14 bases lay between the germline ends. CDR3 DNA: TGTGCCAGCAGCTTAACTTACGGGAGAGGCAATCAGCCCCAGCATTTT. Residues: CASSLTYGRGNQPQHF.

Concerning this clonotype: A junction end diverges from the germline sequence, so it may reflect a read error. The gene calls are TRBV20-1 and TRBJ1-5; D is possibly TRBD1 (6 bases). Germline V gives CDR1 DFQATT, CDR2 SNEGSKA (reference sequence). The CDR3 is made up of 15 amino acids. The CDR3 DNA sequence: TGCAGTACTAGCTCACAGGGTAATAGCAATCAGCCCCAGCATTTT. Its translation: CSTSSQGNSNQPQHF.

This chain connects TRBV7-9 to TRBJ1-4, with D uncertain. The CDR3 contains 15 residues. The germline gives CDR1 SEHNR, CDR2 FQNEAQ (reference sequence). V shed 4 bases and J shed 8 bases, with 17 bases lying between them. The CDR3, as DNA: TGTGCCAGCAGCTCAGTCCGGGCCCTGCAAGAAAAACTGTTTTTT. Protein product: CASSSVRALQEKLFF. The variable domain in full, completed from reference TRBV7-9 and TRBJ1-4, reads DTGVSQNPRHKITKRGQNVTFRCDPISEHNRLYWYRQTLGQGPEFLTYFQNEAQLEKSRLLSDRFSAERPKGSFSTLEIQRTEQGDSAMYLCASSSVRALQEKLFFGSGTQLSVL.

Turning to this clonotype: At one end the junction does not follow the germline gene, possibly because of a read error. The chain has TRBV29-1 and TRBJ2-1, with D possibly matching TRBD1 (5 bases). There are 13 residues in the CDR3. In germline, CDR1 is SQVTM, CDR2 ANQGSEA. In DNA, the CDR3 is TGCAGCGTTGAATTGACAGCTTACAATGGGCAGTTCTTC. This encodes CSVELTAYNGQFF.

With respect to this clonotype: A read error may explain this, as a much larger clone is one base away. The chain carries TRBV6-5 and TRBJ1-2, with D hard to call. This CDR3 comprises 18 residues. Germline V lookup: CDR1 MNHEY, CDR2 SVGAGI. CDR3 amino acids: CASSYTKPHSSTNYGCTF. The CDR3 DNA reads as TGTGCCAGCAGTTACACGAAACCCCACAGTTCCACTAACTATGGCTGCACCTTC.

This clonotype was found many times. This rearrangement joins TRBV5-1 to TRBJ2-3; D call uncertain. V dropped 0 bases and J dropped 1 base, with 15 bases sitting between them. Germline V CDR1 and CDR2: SGHRS, YFSETQ. The CDR3 has 17 residues. The CDR3 is CASSLEFRRRRTDTQYF. The CDR3 nucleotides are TGCGCCAGCAGCTTGGAATTTCGTCGCAGGCGCACAGATACGCAGTATTTT. The complete variable domain, with remaining parts taken from reference TRBV5-1 and TRBJ2-3, reads KAGVTQTPRYLIKTRGQQVTLSCSPISGHRSVSWYQQTPGQGLQFLFEYFSETQRNKGNFPGRFSGRQFSNSRSEMNVSTLELGDSALYLCASSLEFRRRRTDTQYFGPGTRLTVL.

The table lists this clonotype with a few counts. The rearrangement links TRBV15 to TRBJ2-7; 8 bases map to TRBD1. Germline CDR1 LNHNV, CDR2 YYDKDF (reference sequence). This CDR3 is built from 16 residues. V was pared by 1 base and J by 5 bases, with 10 bases of the junction left unmatched. The CDR3: CATSRVRLQGENEQYF. CDR3 sequence (DNA): TGTGCCACCAGCAGAGTAAGGTTACAGGGGGAAAACGAGCAGTACTTC. The full variable domain, in which reference TRBV15 and TRBJ2-7 provide the parts outside the CDR3, is DAMVIQNPRYQVTQFGKPVTLSCSQTLNHNVMYWYQQKSSQAPKLLFHYYDKDFNNEADTPDNFQSRRPNTSFCFLDIRSPGLGDTAMYLCATSRVRLQGENEQYFGPGTRLTVT.

This clonotype came up a few times. The chain carries TRBV25-1 and TRBJ1-1, with D possibly being TRBD1 (5 bases). Germline V gene sequence: CDR1 MGHDK, CDR2 SYGVNS. The length of the CDR3 is 15 residues. Trimming removed 4 bases from V and 1 base from J, with 13 bases in between. CDR3 DNA: TGTGCCAGCAGTGGGGTTCGGGGGAGGAACACTGAAGCTTTCTTT. It codes for CASSGVRGRNTEAFF.

This clonotype was recorded at least ten times. V and J are TRBV18 and TRBJ1-2, with TRBD1 as a possible D gene (5 bases). Germline V gives CDR1 KGHSH, CDR2 LQKENI. V lost 2 bases and J 5 bases, leaving 12 bases between the germline ends. This CDR3 spans 14 amino acids. The CDR3 DNA follows: TGTGCCAGCTCACCAGAAGACCAGGGTTATGGCTACACCTTC. Protein: CASSPEDQGYGYTF.

The chain couples TRBV2 to TRBJ2-1; 7 bases line up with TRBD1. This CDR3 has 15 amino acids. Germline V gene sequence: CDR1 SNHLY, CDR2 FYNNEI. Trimming cost V 8 bases and J 0 bases; bases outside gene matches: 7. The CDR3: CASGPGTASYNEQFF. The CDR3 DNA reads TGTGCCAGCGGCCCGGGGACAGCCTCCTACAATGAGCAGTTCTTC.

Details on this clonotype: This could be a read error, since a much larger clone is one nucleotide away. The chain recombines TRBV7-9 with TRBJ2-2; weak D call: TRBD1 (6 bases). Germline V CDR1 and CDR2: SEHNR, FQNEAQ (reference sequence). Trimming stripped 5 bases from V and 3 bases from J, with 16 bases between. This CDR3 contains 16 residues. The CDR3 loop reads CASSQGMGLYTGELFF. The CDR3 nucleotides read TGTGCCAGCAGCCAGGGGATGGGTCTTTACACCGGGGAGCTGTTTTTT.

This clonotype was observed many times. This chain uses TRBV19 with TRBJ2-1; no clear D gene. The CDR3 covers 14 residues. The V end was cut by 9 bases, the J end by 0 bases, with 12 bases between. Germline V lookup: CDR1 LNHDA, CDR2 SQIVND (reference sequence). The CDR3 protein is CASSPSSSYNEQFF. CDR3 nucleotide sequence: TGTGCCAGCTCTCCCTCGAGCTCCTACAATGAGCAGTTCTTC.

In the case of this clonotype: A much larger clone differs from this one at a single base, so this may be a read error. The chain carries TRBV5-5 and TRBJ2-4, with unresolved D. The J call may not be correct, given that the DNA end is closer to TRBJ2-7. Germline V gene data show CDR1 as SGHKS and CDR2 as YYEKEE (reference sequence). The CDR3 length is 12 residues. CDR3 residues: CAGSLKEYEQYF. The CDR3 DNA reads TGTGCCGGCAGCTTGAAAGAGTACGAGCAGTACTTC.

CDR3 loop: CASSLMGVYGYTF. The CDR3 nucleotides are TGTGCCAGCAGCTTAATGGGAGTCTATGGCTACACCTTC. V and J are TRBV7-3 and TRBJ1-2, with D hard to call. In germline, CDR1 is SGHTA, CDR2 FQGTGA. This CDR3 has 13 residues. V lost 1 base, J lost 4 bases, and 7 bases lay in between.

Many counts were recorded for this clonotype. J is TRBJ1-2 and V is TRBV12-3 or TRBV12-4; D gene ambiguous. V lost 3 bases to trimming and J lost 2 bases, with 10 bases between them. This CDR3 is built from 14 residues. The CDR3 region is CASSFIPINYGYTF. The CDR3, as DNA: TGTGCCAGCAGTTTTATACCGATAAACTATGGCTACACCTTC.

This clonotype has ten or more counts. CDR3 nucleotide sequence: TGTGCCAGCAGCCAACACAAGACCTCTGGGGCCAACGTCCTGACTTTC. Translating gives CASSQHKTSGANVLTF. The chain combines TRBV3-1 with TRBJ2-6; no clear D gene. V dropped 2 bases and J dropped 0 bases, with 8 bases sitting between them. The CDR3 extends over 16 amino acids. Germline lookup yields CDR1 LGHDT and CDR2 YNNKEL (reference sequence). Full variable domain (remainder filled in from reference TRBV3-1 and TRBJ2-6): DTAVSQTPKYLVTQMGNDKSIKCEQNLGHDTMYWYKQDSKKFLKIMFSYNNKELIINETVPNRFSPKSPDKAHLNLHINSLELGDSAVYFCASSQHKTSGANVLTFGAGSRLTVL.

The V and J genes are TRBV20-1 and TRBJ2-7, with D possibly being TRBD1 (6 bases). V was pared by 0 bases and J by 9 bases, with 24 bases between. The CDR3 length is 16 residues. Per the germline V gene, CDR1 is DFQATT and CDR2 is SNEGSKA (reference sequence). The CDR3 nucleotides read TGCAGTGCTAGAGATCAAGACAGGAGTTTCCCCTGCGGGCAGTACTTC. Protein: CSARDQDRSFPCGQYF.

There are a few counts of this clonotype. The CDR3 is CSARGDSPNEKLFF. CDR3 in DNA: TGCAGTGCTAGAGGGGACAGCCCTAATGAAAAACTGTTTTTT. The rearrangement joins TRBV20-1 to TRBJ1-4, with 7 bases identical to TRBD1. J lost 3 bases, V lost 1 base, and 2 bases had no gene match. Germline CDR1 and CDR2: DFQATT and SNEGSKA (reference sequence). CDR3 length: 14 residues.

This clonotype was detected only once. This sequence joins TRBV28 and TRBJ1-2; 9 bases fit TRBD1. Germline loops: CDR1 MDHEN, CDR2 SYDVKM. The CDR3 is 14 residues long. V was pared by 4 bases and J by 8 bases, with 8 bases of the junction left unmatched. The CDR3 reads CASSSPGQGGGYTF. The DNA for the CDR3 is TGTGCCAGCAGTTCCCCGGGACAGGGAGGCGGCTACACCTTC.

This rearrangement joins TRBV6-5 to TRBJ1-1, with 8 bases aligning to TRBD1. V gave up 6 bases and J gave up 3 bases; unmatched junction bases: 12. The CDR3 extends over 16 amino acids. The germline V gene has CDR1 MNHEY and CDR2 SVGAGI. In DNA form, the CDR3 reads TGTGCCAGCAGCCTCGGACAGGGAATCTTGGACACTGAAGCTTTCTTT. Amino acid sequence: CASSLGQGILDTEAFF.

The chain employs TRBV2 and TRBJ1-1, with D possibly being TRBD1 (6 bases). V lost 3 bases, J lost 3 bases, and 14 bases lay in between. Germline assignment: CDR1 SNHLY and CDR2 FYNNEI. The CDR3 spans 15 residues. The CDR3 DNA sequence: TGTGCCAGCAGTGAGAGGAGGGGGGCGGACACTGAAGCTTTCTTT. Encoded protein: CASSERRGADTEAFF.

This rearrangement joins TRBV6-1 to TRBJ1-5; D perhaps matches TRBD1 (5 bases). This CDR3 region has 15 residues. V was cut by 5 bases and J by 3 bases, with 14 bases left in between. In germline, CDR1 is MNHNS, CDR2 SASEGT. CDR3 coding DNA: TGTGCCAGCAGTCCCTACCGACAGAACAATCAGCCCCAGCATTTT. Residues: CASSPYRQNNQPQHF.

The chain carries TRBV7-9 and TRBJ2-3; 10 nucleotides agree with TRBD2. This CDR3 contains 16 residues. V shed 3 bases, J shed 2 bases, and the junction held 5 bases outside the gene matches. CDR1 is SEHNR, CDR2 FQNEAQ, per germline (reference sequence). The CDR3 nucleotides are TGTGCCAGCAGCTTTGCTAGCGGGGGAATCACAGATACGCAGTATTTT. Its protein product is CASSFASGGITDTQYF.

The chain combines TRBV12-3 or TRBV12-4 with TRBJ1-4; no firm D call. V was pared by 7 bases and J by 0 bases, with 12 bases between. The length of the CDR3 is 15 residues. The CDR3 sequence: CASKLDGTTNEKLFF. CDR3 coding DNA: TGTGCCAGCAAACTGGACGGGACAACTAATGAAAAACTGTTTTTT.

The chain carries TRBV7-2 and TRBJ2-3; D is unresolved. From germline, CDR1 is SGHTA and CDR2 FQGNSA. This CDR3 is built from 15 residues. V was pared by 1 base and J by 2 bases, with 10 bases between. For the CDR3, the DNA is TGTGCCAGCAGCTTAGAACCGCTTTCCACAGATACGCAGTATTTT. Its translation: CASSLEPLSTDTQYF.

CDR3 in DNA: TGTGCCAGCTCACCACCAACAGGGGGCCCCGGACGCCAAGAGACCCAGTACTTC. Its translation is CASSPPTGGPGRQETQYF. The chain carries TRBV18 and TRBJ2-5, with 9 bases fitting TRBD1. V lost 0 bases to trimming and J lost 1 base; unmatched junction nucleotides: 9. The CDR3 runs 18 residues. CDR1 is KGHSH and CDR2 is LQKENI in the germline V gene.

About this clonotype: This clone may be a read error of a much larger clone one base away. The V and J genes are TRBV20-1 and TRBJ2-1; D is possibly TRBD2 (6 bases). The CDR3 loop spans 15 amino acids. Germline lookup yields CDR1 DFQATT and CDR2 SNEGSKA (reference sequence). V dropped 0 bases and J dropped 10 bases, with 19 bases sitting between them. This chain's CDR3 is CSARDGRRTSYEQFF. CDR3 sequence (DNA): TGCAGTGCTAGAGACGGGAGACGGACTTCCTACGAGCAGTTCTTC.

Concerning this clonotype: A much larger clone differs by one base, so this may be a read error. This CDR3 fails to terminate in the conserved phenylalanine or tryptophan, so it likely reflects a read error. V gene TRBV20-1 combines with J gene TRBJ2-5; 10 bases line up with TRBD1. This CDR3 contains 13 residues. J was trimmed by 4 bases and V by 5 bases; bases with no gene match: 4. Germline V gene sequence: CDR1 DFQATT, CDR2 SNEGSKA (reference sequence). CDR3 region: CSARRQGAETQYS. The CDR3 DNA sequence: TGCAGTGCTCGTCGACAGGGGGCAGAGACCCAGTACTCC.